This TCR beta chain was sequenced during a study of cytomegalovirus exposure and HLA in healthy donors. General study findings and limits: Fewer than 20,000 TCR beta sequences were associated with HLA alleles at 0.05 false discovery rate in a later analysis. A list of more than 150 TCR beta chains associated with cytomegalovirus was given. Accurate predictions that matched the HLA-A and HLA-B alleles of most subjects were reportedly made from TCR beta sequences.

CDR3 length: 12 residues. V dropped 3 bases and J dropped 6 bases, with 5 bases sitting between them. Germline lookup yields CDR1 KGHSH and CDR2 LQKENI. With regard to this clone: Its antigen remains unknown.

A multiplex PCR was run with 60 Vbeta primers and 13 Jbeta primers. The assay was immunoSEQ multiplex PCR, and TCRdb's table has in-frame clones only and misses some. This sample yields about 94,000 clones, of which over 50% are seen a single time; around 4.2% belongs to the top ten. V and J are TRBV18 and TRBJ1-4, with D uncertain. The clonotype originates from a man aged 25-45 years in good health and CMV-seronegative. Sequenced input: PBMCs. The CDR3 loop is CASSPQDEKLFF. DNA for the CDR3: TGTGCCAGCTCACCGCAGGATGAAAAACTGTTTTTT.